The clone carrying this T cell receptor (beta chain) has just a few counts. The entry originates in a study of blood T cell repertoires in COVID-19. Study details: T cells, B-cell-depleted T cells, or PBMCs provided the cDNA or gDNA that served as material.

Recruitment covered over 20 US areas and drew participants whose ages spanned roughly 18 to 100 years. Each participant's cohort was designated according to participant-reported clinical history. CDR3 size: 19 residues. CDR1 LGHNA and CDR2 YNFKEQ come from the germline V gene. V was pared by 4 bases and J by 0 bases, with 8 bases of the junction left unmatched. Authors' analysis steps: Counts of nucleated cells, estimated from reference gene primer amplification, were obtained. Profiling relied on immunoSEQ multiplex PCR, and the TCRdb table lists in-frame clones only, not all of them. V and J calls and clone size are those listed in that table; D and trimming were worked out from the DNA. Found here are 250,000 to 350,000 clones, more than 75% of them singletons; the top ten hold roughly 10%.

The receptor was derived from a woman under 30 who had recovered from COVID-19. The chain couples TRBV4-2 to TRBJ2-2; 13 nucleotides agree with TRBD2. The sequencing sample was made of PBMCs or T cells enriched from blood (not recorded which). The CDR3 protein is CASSRRTSGGSSNTGELFF. CDR3 sequence (DNA): TGTGCCAGCAGCCGCCGGACTAGCGGGGGATCTTCGAACACCGGGGAGCTGTTTTTT.